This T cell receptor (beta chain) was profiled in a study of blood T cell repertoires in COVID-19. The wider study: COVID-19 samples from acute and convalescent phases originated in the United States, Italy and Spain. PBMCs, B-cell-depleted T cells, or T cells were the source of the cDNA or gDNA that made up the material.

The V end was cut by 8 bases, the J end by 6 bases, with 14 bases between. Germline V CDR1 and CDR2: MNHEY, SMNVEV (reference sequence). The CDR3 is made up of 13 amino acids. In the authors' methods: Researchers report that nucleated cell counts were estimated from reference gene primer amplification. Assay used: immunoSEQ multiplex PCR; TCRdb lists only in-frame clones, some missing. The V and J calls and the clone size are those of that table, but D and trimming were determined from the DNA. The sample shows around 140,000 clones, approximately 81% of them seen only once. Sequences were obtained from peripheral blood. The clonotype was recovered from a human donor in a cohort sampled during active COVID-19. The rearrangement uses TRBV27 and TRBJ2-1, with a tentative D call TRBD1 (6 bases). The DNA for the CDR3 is TGTGCCAGCTCCTCTTTGGGGGCCAATGAGCAGTTCTTC. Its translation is CASSSLGANEQFF.